These 17 T cell receptor beta chains share one sample of origin, sequenced in a study of blood T cell repertoires in COVID-19. The data were produced by immunoSEQ multiplex PCR, yet TCRdb's version contains in-frame clones alone and is incomplete. The data show some 50,000 clones, with about four fifths seen just once and approximately 7% held by the top ten. Sequenced sample: peripheral blood. The receptors were gathered from a middle-aged man with acute or convalescent COVID-19.

The CDR3 protein is CASSRGTFGGYTF. CDR3 nucleotides: TGTGCCAGCAGCCGAGGAACTTTTGGTGGCTACACCTTC. The gene calls are TRBV27 and TRBJ1-2; the D is unclear. Germline loops: CDR1 MNHEY, CDR2 SMNVEV (reference sequence). CDR3 length: 13 residues. V lost 6 bases and J 7 bases, leaving 15 bases between the germline ends.

This rearrangement joins TRBV10-3 to TRBJ2-1; TRBD2 matches 10 bases. This CDR3 is built from 14 residues. The germline gives CDR1 ENHRY, CDR2 SYGVKD. Germline trimming cut 7 bases from V and 9 bases from J; bases unmatched to any gene: 9. CDR3 DNA: TGTGCCATCAAAAGCGGGGGGGCCTTGGGTGAGCAGTTCTTC. Protein: CAIKSGGALGEQFF.

The chain is built from TRBV5-1 and TRBJ1-1, with 7 bases matching TRBD1. There are 15 residues in the CDR3. Germline loops: CDR1 SGHRS, CDR2 YFSETQ. The V and J ends lost 1 base and 0 bases, in that order; junction bases with no gene match: 3. CDR3 sequence: CASSLFQGVNTEAFF. The CDR3 DNA reads TGCGCCAGCAGCTTGTTCCAGGGGGTGAACACTGAAGCTTTCTTT.

Written as DNA, the CDR3 is TGTGCCAGCAGCAGGGGGGACAGCTCCTACAATGAGCAGTTCTTC. This sequence encodes CASSRGDSSYNEQFF. The chain links TRBV21-1 to TRBJ2-1; the D call of TRBD1 is as the table states it, not checked on the DNA. TRBV21-1 has pseudogene status. The CDR3 is 15 amino acids.

This clone appeared a few times. This sequence joins TRBV6-6 and TRBJ1-1; D gene unclear. Germline lookup yields CDR1 MNHNY and CDR2 SVGAGI (reference sequence). V was clipped by 7 bases and J by 3 bases, with 6 bases between them. This CDR3 contains 11 residues. In nucleotides, the CDR3 is TGTGCCAGCACCCGCGACACTGAAGCTTTCTTT. Protein product: CASTRDTEAFF.

The rearrangement uses TRBV19 and TRBJ1-5, with D possibly matching TRBD1 (5 bases). Between the trimmed V and J ends, which lost 6 bases and 9 bases, there was a span of 12 bases. In germline, CDR1 is LNHDA, CDR2 SQIVND (reference sequence). The length of the CDR3 is 12 residues. The CDR3 protein is CASSRAPWPQHF. CDR3 DNA sequence: TGTGCCAGTAGCAGGGCTCCATGGCCCCAGCATTTT.

The chain uses TRBV28 and TRBJ2-2; D perhaps matches TRBD2 (6 bases). Trimming removed 4 bases at V and 6 bases at J, with 18 bases between. The CDR3 has 16 amino acids. Germline CDR1 reads MDHEN; CDR2 reads SYDVKM. Here the CDR3 DNA reads TGTGCCAGCAGTTCACCAGACCTTAGGGACTCCGGGGAGCTGTTTTTT. Translated, it gives CASSSPDLRDSGELFF.

This rearrangement joins TRBV5-1 to TRBJ1-2, with a weak D call TRBD1 (5 bases). Germline CDR1 is SGHRS and CDR2 is YFSETQ. The CDR3 extends over 14 amino acids. Trimming pared 2 bases from V and 4 bases from J, leaving 12 bases between. Here the CDR3 DNA reads TGCGCCAGCAGCTTCACCGGGACTGCCTATGGCTACACCTTC. This codes for CASSFTGTAYGYTF.

The chain has TRBV30 and TRBJ2-3; unclear D gene. Germline V CDR1 and CDR2: GTSNPN, SVGIG (reference sequence). Trimming stripped 4 bases from V and 6 bases from J, with 8 bases between. CDR3 length: 11 residues. The CDR3 spells CAWTHRDTQYF. The CDR3 DNA reads TGTGCCTGGACCCATCGGGATACGCAGTATTTT.

The chain combines TRBV2 with TRBJ1-3; no reliable D call. V was pared by 6 bases and J by 0 bases, with 12 bases between. The CDR3 is 15 amino acids. The germline V gene has CDR1 SNHLY and CDR2 FYNNEI. The CDR3 nucleotides are TGTGCCAGCAGACTAGACGGAAACTCTGGAAACACCATATATTTT. This codes for CASRLDGNSGNTIYF.

J is TRBJ1-6 and V is TRBV6-5, with a tentative D call TRBD1 (6 bases). V dropped 0 bases and J dropped 9 bases, with 12 bases sitting between them. The germline V gene has CDR1 MNHEY and CDR2 SVGAGI. The CDR3 runs to 15 residues. CDR3 amino acids: CASSYSRQVLSPLHF. The CDR3, as DNA: TGTGCCAGCAGTTACTCTCGACAGGTTCTTTCACCCCTCCACTTT.

V is TRBV5-1 and J is TRBJ2-5; weak D call: TRBD1 (7 bases). Trimming stripped 2 bases from V and 4 bases from J, with 18 bases between. Germline assignment: CDR1 SGHRS and CDR2 YFSETQ. The CDR3 is 16 residues long. CDR3 loop: CASSFGRAQGGETQYF. In DNA, the CDR3 is TGCGCCAGCAGCTTTGGCAGGGCCCAGGGGGGAGAGACCCAGTACTTC.

The rearrangement uses TRBV6-2 or TRBV6-3 and TRBJ1-1, with D possibly TRBD1 on 6 matching bases. Per germline, CDR1 MNHEY and CDR2 SVGEGT. Trimming removed 4 bases from V and 1 base from J, with 25 bases in between. The CDR3 consists of 19 residues. The CDR3 bases are TGTGCCAGCAGTTTCTTCCCGACCCCAGGGGCTCTGCCGAACACTGAAGCTTTCTTT. Translated: CASSFFPTPGALPNTEAFF.

The chain is built from TRBV30 and TRBJ1-1; TRBD1 matches at 7 bases. CDR1 and CDR2 (germline): GTSNPN, SVGIG (reference sequence). V lost 1 base and J lost 10; bases outside the gene matches: 15. The CDR3 contains 15 residues. As DNA, the CDR3 is TGTGCCTGGAGTGCCCCGACAGGGCTCCCAAGGGGAGCTTTCTTT. This codes for CAWSAPTGLPRGAFF.

The chain employs TRBV30 and TRBJ1-1, with a weak D call TRBD1 (5 bases). The CDR3 contains 15 residues. Per germline, CDR1 GTSNPN and CDR2 SVGIG (reference sequence). The V gene lost 0 bases and the J gene lost 4 bases, with 15 bases spanning the gap. The CDR3 protein is CAWSVGGSSVTEAFF. CDR3 coding DNA: TGTGCCTGGAGTGTCGGGGGTTCTTCGGTCACTGAAGCTTTCTTT.

The V call is TRBV7-9, the J call TRBJ1-3; the D is unclear. The germline gives CDR1 SEHNR, CDR2 FQNEAQ (reference sequence). V lost 0 bases and J 1 base, leaving 4 bases between the germline ends. The CDR3 totals 14 residues. As DNA, the CDR3 is TGTGCCAGCAGCTTAGCGACTTCTGGAAACACCATATATTTT. Translated, it gives CASSLATSGNTIYF.

V gene TRBV29-1 combines with J gene TRBJ1-3, with a possible D match to TRBD1 (5 bases). Per the germline V gene, CDR1 is SQVTM and CDR2 is ANQGSEA. There are 13 residues in the CDR3. The V and J ends lost 4 bases and 7 bases respectively, with 14 bases between them. The CDR3 protein is CSVGGGDTNTIYF. The CDR3 DNA follows: TGCAGCGTTGGAGGAGGGGATACTAACACCATATATTTT.